A selection of T cell receptor beta chains follows, all from one sample in a study of early T cells in non-severe SARS-CoV-2 infection. TCRdb used MiXCR to reprocess the 5' RACE reads, holding one entry per CDR3 protein. The sample contains 20,000 to 25,000 distinct CDR3 sequences, approximately 4.5% of which appear only once. The sample comprised whole blood. The receptors derive from an adult who was a healthcare worker with PCR-confirmed SARS-CoV-2 infection or an uninfected control (not recorded which). The CDR3 runs from the conserved cysteine through the conserved F or W. Fields, in order: J gene, V gene, D gene, clone size, CDR3 DNA, CDR3 protein. The D gene is left open where the match is weak. Part of the rows lack a size; the others show once, few, many or a class for expanded clones.

>TRBJ2-7|TRBV7-8|.|few
TGTGCCAGCAGCTGGTTGCAGGGCGACGAGCAGTACTTC
CASSWLQGDEQYF
>TRBJ2-7|TRBV6-5|TRBD1|many
TGTGCCAGCAGTTACTCGATAGGACAGGAGATTTACGAGCAGTACTTC
CASSYSIGQEIYEQYF
>TRBJ2-3|TRBV12-3/TRBV12-4|.|few
TGTGCCAGCAGTGTCTGGGGGGGCACAGATACGCAGTATTTT
CASSVWGGTDTQYF
>TRBJ2-4|TRBV7-2|TRBD2|many
TGTGCCAGCAGCACAACCGGGACTAGTAACATTCAGTACTTC
CASSTTGTSNIQYF
>TRBJ2-7|TRBV9|.|few
TGTGCCAGCAGCGTAGGCGGCAGGGGAGACCACTACGAGCAGTACTTC
CASSVGGRGDHYEQYF
>TRBJ1-5|TRBV19|.|many
TGTGCCAGTAGTATCGCGGCAGCTTATAGCAATCAGCCCCAGCATTTT
CASSIAAAYSNQPQHF
>TRBJ1-2|TRBV4-2|.|.
TGTGCCAGCAGCCAAGATAACCCAGAGCTCACCTTC
CASSQDNPELTF
>TRBJ2-3|TRBV5-1|.|many
TGCGCCAGCAGCACAGGGACTACCTTCACAGATACGCAGTATTTT
CASSTGTTFTDTQYF
>TRBJ1-5|TRBV18|.|many
TGTGCCAGCTCACCAGGACAACCCAATCAGCCCCAGCATTTT
CASSPGQPNQPQHF
>TRBJ2-3|TRBV4-3|TRBD2|.
TGCGCCAGCAGCCTCGGGACTAGCGGGGAATTTTTAGATACGCAGTATTTT
CASSLGTSGEFLDTQYF
>TRBJ2-3|TRBV12-3/TRBV12-4|.|.
TGTGCCAGCAGTTTATGGGAGAGCACAGATACGCAGTATTTT
CASSLWESTDTQYF
>TRBJ2-7|TRBV20-1|TRBD1|many
TGCAGTGCTAGACCTTGGGGGACAGGGAACGAGCAGTACTTC
CSARPWGTGNEQYF
>TRBJ1-2|TRBV4-2|TRBD1|medium-sized
TGTGCCAGCAGCCAGGCAGGGGGCGCGGGATATGGCTACACCTTC
CASSQAGGAGYGYTF
>TRBJ2-3|TRBV19|.|.
TGTGCCAGTCCGAGGAGAGCGAGCACAGATACGCAGTATTTT
CASPRRASTDTQYF
>TRBJ2-7|TRBV4-3|TRBD1|.
TGCGCCAGCAGCCTATACCGGACAGGGACCTACGAGCAGTACTTC
CASSLYRTGTYEQYF
>TRBJ2-1|TRBV7-3|TRBD2|few
TGTGCCAGCAGCTTGATCCCCACTAGCGGGGGGGCCTCCTACAATGAGCAGTTCTTC
CASSLIPTSGGASYNEQFF
>TRBJ2-3|TRBV20-1|.|many
TGCAGTGCTAGAACCCTGGCCAGCACAGATACGCAGTATTTT
CSARTLASTDTQYF
>TRBJ2-1|TRBV7-8|.|many
TGTGCCAGCAGCTTAGTTGCGGGACTCCTCTACAATGAGCAGTTCTTC
CASSLVAGLLYNEQFF
>TRBJ2-3|TRBV15|.|few
TGTGCCACCAGCAGAGATGCATATTCACAGTCTAATACGCAGTATTTT
CATSRDAYSQSNTQYF
>TRBJ1-6|TRBV12-2|.|many
TGTGCAAGTCGCTTAGCCCCCGGTACCAATTCACCCCTCCACTTT
CASRLAPGTNSPLHF
>TRBJ2-2|TRBV18|.|many
TGTGCCAGCTCACCCGCCCGGAACACCGGGGAGCTGTTTTTT
CASSPARNTGELFF
>TRBJ1-1|TRBV5-6|.|few
TGTGCCAGCAGCTTAGGGTCGGTCGAGGAGGGGTCTGAAGCTTTCTTT
CASSLGSVEEGSEAFF
>TRBJ1-5|TRBV29-1|TRBD1|many
TGCAGCGCGACTGCCGGGACAGGGGGCGATCAGCCCCAGCATTTT
CSATAGTGGDQPQHF
>TRBJ2-1|TRBV7-9|TRBD2|few
TGTGCCAGCAGCGCCTTTGCGGGGGGGACCCGAGACAATGAGCAGTTCTTC
CASSAFAGGTRDNEQFF
>TRBJ2-1|TRBV20-1|.|many
TGCAGTGCTAGAGCAGCCTACAATGAGCAGTTCTTC
CSARAAYNEQFF
>TRBJ2-3|TRBV4-3|.|many
TGCGCCAGCAGCCAAGATCCGAACCAGGGGTCGCAGTATTTT
CASSQDPNQGSQYF
>TRBJ1-2|TRBV6-1|TRBD1|.
TGTGCCAGCAGCCTCGGACAGGAGGACTATGGCTACACCTTC
CASSLGQEDYGYTF
>TRBJ2-1|TRBV29-1|TRBD2|many
TGCAGCGTTGAATCCGGGGGGTTAAAAAATGAGCAGTTCTTC
CSVESGGLKNEQFF
>TRBJ1-4|TRBV2|.|many
TGTGCCAGCAGCAGAACAGGCTCCTATAATGAAAAACTGTTTTTT
CASSRTGSYNEKLFF
>TRBJ1-4|TRBV18|.|few
TGTGCCAGCTCACCATTGGGGACAACTAATGAAAAACTGTTTTTT
CASSPLGTTNEKLFF
>TRBJ1-1|TRBV3-1|.|many
TGTGCCAGCAGCCAAATCGGGAGGGGCTCTTGGGGAACTGAAGCTTTCTTT
CASSQIGRGSWGTEAFF
>TRBJ2-3|TRBV29-1|.|few
TGCAGCGTTGACAATGGGATAGCCGCAGATACGCAGTATTTT
CSVDNGIAADTQYF
>TRBJ1-4|TRBV15|TRBD1|many
TGTGCCACCAGCGTCCGACAGGGATCTAATGAAAAACTGTTTTTT
CATSVRQGSNEKLFF
>TRBJ2-1|TRBV5-1|.|many
TGCGCCAGCAGCTTGGTCCCCAGTAGTGAGCAGTTCTTC
CASSLVPSSEQFF
>TRBJ1-1|TRBV2|.|.
TGTGCCAGCAACCTTGACAGCGCGGGGACTGAAGCTTTCTTT
CASNLDSAGTEAFF
>TRBJ2-5|TRBV12-3/TRBV12-4|TRBD2|many
TGTGCCAGCAGTCCAAGCGGGGGGGCCATCGAGACCCAGTACTTC
CASSPSGGAIETQYF